This entry lists 3 T cell receptor beta chains sequenced from one sample in a study of blood T cell repertoires in COVID-19. Generated by immunoSEQ multiplex PCR, the TCRdb table keeps only in-frame clones and is missing some. Of 95,000 to 150,000 clones in the sample, about 80% were seen once. The source material was peripheral blood. These receptor sequences come from a man aged 55 to 70 with active or convalescent COVID-19.

The chain has TRBV21-1 and TRBJ2-7; the DNA was not compared with TRBD1, the D call given in the table. TRBV21-1 counts as a pseudogene. This CDR3 is 15 amino acids long. CDR3 loop: CATLSGANRLYEQYF. The CDR3 DNA reads TGTGCCACCCTTTCAGGGGCGAACCGGCTCTACGAGCAGTACTTC.

This clone came up a few times. The chain employs TRBV6-5 and TRBJ1-6; the match to TRBD1 covers 7 bases. In germline, CDR1 is MNHEY, CDR2 SVGAGI. The J segment lost 9 bases and the V segment lost 6 bases, leaving 8 bases of the junction unmatched. This CDR3 comprises 14 residues. The CDR3 is CASSLTGQPSPLHF. CDR3 bases: TGTGCCAGCAGCCTCACGGGACAGCCTTCACCCCTCCACTTT.

This sequence joins TRBV6-1 and TRBJ1-6, with no clear D. CDR1 MNHNS and CDR2 SASEGT come from the germline V gene. Trimming took 2 bases from V and 11 from J, leaving 13 bases between them. The CDR3 contains 14 residues. The CDR3 DNA is TGTGCCAGCAGTGAATCAGGCCGATGGCCACCCCTCCACTTT. Translating it yields CASSESGRWPPLHF.